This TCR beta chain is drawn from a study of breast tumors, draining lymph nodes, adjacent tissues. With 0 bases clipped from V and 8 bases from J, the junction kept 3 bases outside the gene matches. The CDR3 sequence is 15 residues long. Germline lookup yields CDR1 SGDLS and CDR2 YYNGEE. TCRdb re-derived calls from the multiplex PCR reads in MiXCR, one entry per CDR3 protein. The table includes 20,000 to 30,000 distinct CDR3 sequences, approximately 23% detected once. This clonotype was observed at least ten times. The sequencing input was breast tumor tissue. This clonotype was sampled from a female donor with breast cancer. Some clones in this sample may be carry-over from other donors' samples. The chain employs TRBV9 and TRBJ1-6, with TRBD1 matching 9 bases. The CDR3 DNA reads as TGTGCCAGCAGCGTAGGGGACAGGGCCTATTCACCCCTCCACTTT. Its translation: CASSVGDRAYSPLHF.